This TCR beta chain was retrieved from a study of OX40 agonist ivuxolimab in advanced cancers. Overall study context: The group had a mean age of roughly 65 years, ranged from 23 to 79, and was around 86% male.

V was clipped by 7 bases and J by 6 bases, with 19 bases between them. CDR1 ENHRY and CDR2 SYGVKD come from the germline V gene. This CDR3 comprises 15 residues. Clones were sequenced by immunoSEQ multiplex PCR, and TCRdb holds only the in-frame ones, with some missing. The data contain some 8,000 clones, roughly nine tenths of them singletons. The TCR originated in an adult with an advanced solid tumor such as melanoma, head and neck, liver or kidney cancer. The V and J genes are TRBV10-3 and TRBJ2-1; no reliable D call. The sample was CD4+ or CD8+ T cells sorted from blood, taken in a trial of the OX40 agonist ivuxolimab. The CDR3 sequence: CAITRDSTETNEQFF. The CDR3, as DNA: TGTGCCATCACCCGAGACTCGACCGAGACCAATGAGCAGTTCTTC.